This T cell receptor (beta chain) emerged from a study of CD4 and CD8 cells across lung adenocarcinoma regions. Germline CDR1 reads MNHEY; CDR2 reads SVGAGI. V was pared by 4 bases and J by 3 bases, with 10 bases between. This CDR3 is 14 amino acids long. Samples came from patients with localized non-small cell lung adenocarcinoma. In TCRdb, the PCR reads were re-called with MiXCR into one record per CDR3 protein. The repertoire holds 5,500 to 7,000 distinct CDR3 sequences, with roughly 45% as singletons. This clonotype showed up just a few times. This sequence was found in a male donor with lung adenocarcinoma. The CD4 and CD8 labels of this study may be unreliable. The gene calls are TRBV6-5 and TRBJ1-3; D gene ambiguous. Sequenced sample: CD8+ T cells from the margin of a lung tumor. The CDR3 is CASSSVSDGNTIYF. The CDR3 nucleotides read TGTGCCAGCAGTTCGGTCTCTGATGGAAACACCATATATTTT.